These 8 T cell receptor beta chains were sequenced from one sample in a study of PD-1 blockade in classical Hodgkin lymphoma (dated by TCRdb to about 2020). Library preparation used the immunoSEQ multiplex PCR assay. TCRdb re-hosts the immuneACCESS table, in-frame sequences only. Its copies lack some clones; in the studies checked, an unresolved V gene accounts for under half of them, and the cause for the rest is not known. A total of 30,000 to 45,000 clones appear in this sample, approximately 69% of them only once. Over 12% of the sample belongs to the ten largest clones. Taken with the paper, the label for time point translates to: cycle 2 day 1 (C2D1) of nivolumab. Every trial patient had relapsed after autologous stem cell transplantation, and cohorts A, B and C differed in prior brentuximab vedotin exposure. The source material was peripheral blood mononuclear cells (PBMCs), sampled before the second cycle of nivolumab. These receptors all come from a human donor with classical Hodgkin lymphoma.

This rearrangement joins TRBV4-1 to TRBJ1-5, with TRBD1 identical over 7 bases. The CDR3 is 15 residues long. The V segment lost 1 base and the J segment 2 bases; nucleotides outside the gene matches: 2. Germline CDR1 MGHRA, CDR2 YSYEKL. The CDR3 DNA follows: TGCGCCAGCAGCCAAGTTGGACAGGGCAATCAGCCCCAGCATTTT. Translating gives CASSQVGQGNQPQHF.

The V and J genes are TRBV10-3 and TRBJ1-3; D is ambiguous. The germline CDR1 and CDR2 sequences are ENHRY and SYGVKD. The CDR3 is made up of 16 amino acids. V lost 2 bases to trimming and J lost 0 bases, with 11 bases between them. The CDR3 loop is CAISEIGRLSGNTIYF. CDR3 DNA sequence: TGTGCCATCAGTGAGATCGGGCGACTCTCTGGAAACACCATATATTTT.

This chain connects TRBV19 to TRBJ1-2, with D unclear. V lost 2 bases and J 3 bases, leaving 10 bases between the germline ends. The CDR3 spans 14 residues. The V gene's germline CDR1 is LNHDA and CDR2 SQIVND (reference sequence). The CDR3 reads CASSIPPEDYGYTF. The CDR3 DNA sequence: TGTGCCAGTAGTATACCCCCCGAGGACTATGGCTACACCTTC.

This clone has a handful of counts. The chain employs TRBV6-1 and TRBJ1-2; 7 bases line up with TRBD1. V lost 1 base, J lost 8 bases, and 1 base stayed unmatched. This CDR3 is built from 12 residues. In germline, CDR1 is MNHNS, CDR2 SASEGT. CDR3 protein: CASSEGGGGYTF. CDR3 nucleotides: TGTGCCAGCAGTGAAGGAGGGGGCGGCTACACCTTC.

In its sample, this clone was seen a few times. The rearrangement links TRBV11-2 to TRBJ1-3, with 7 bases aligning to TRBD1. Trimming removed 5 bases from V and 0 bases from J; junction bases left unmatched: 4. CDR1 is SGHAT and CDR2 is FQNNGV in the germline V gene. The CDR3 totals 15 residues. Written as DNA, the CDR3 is TGTGCCAGCAGCACCAGACAGGGCTCTGGAAACACCATATATTTT. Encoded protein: CASSTRQGSGNTIYF.

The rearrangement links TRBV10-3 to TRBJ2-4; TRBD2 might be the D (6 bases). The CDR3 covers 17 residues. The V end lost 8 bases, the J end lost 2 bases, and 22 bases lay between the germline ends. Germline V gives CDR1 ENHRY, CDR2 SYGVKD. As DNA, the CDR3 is TGTGCCATCCAGCCATCCGGGGGTAGTGGGACCAAAAACATTCAGTACTTC. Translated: CAIQPSGGSGTKNIQYF.

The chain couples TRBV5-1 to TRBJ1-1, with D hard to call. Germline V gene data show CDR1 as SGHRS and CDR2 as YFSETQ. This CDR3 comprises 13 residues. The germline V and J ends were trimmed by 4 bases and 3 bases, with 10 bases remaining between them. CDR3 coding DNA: TGCGCCAGCAGCGGTGACATCTACACTGAAGCTTTCTTT. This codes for CASSGDIYTEAFF.

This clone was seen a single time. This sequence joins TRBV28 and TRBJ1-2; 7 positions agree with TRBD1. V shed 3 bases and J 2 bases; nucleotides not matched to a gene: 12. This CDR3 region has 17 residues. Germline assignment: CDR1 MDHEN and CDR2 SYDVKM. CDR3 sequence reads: CASSFWAGTATNYGYTF. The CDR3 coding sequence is TGTGCCAGCAGTTTTTGGGCCGGGACAGCGACCAACTATGGCTACACCTTC.